Listed below are T cell receptor beta chains from one sample, sequenced in a study of radiotherapy plus CTLA-4 blockade in lung cancer. Profiled with immunoSEQ multiplex PCR; TCRdb holds only in-frame clones, not every one. The table lists 39,000 or so clones, about 80% of them singletons. This specimen consisted of peripheral blood, obtained from a patient treated with radiotherapy plus ipilimumab. These receptors were collected from a human donor with non-small cell lung cancer who had stable disease on radiotherapy plus ipilimumab. Both conserved end residues are part of each CDR3. The D gene is left open where the match is weak. Rows may omit the clone size; those that give it use once, few, many or a size class.

clone_size | j_call | d_call | v_call | cdr3_aa | cdr3_nt
- | TRBJ2-5 | TRBD2 | TRBV11-2 | CASRSGDWTSGDQETQYF | TGTGCCAGCAGGTCAGGGGATTGGACTAGCGGGGATCAAGAGACCCAGTACTTC
- | TRBJ1-3 | - | TRBV27 | CASSLEGDSGNTIYF | TGTGCCAGCAGTTTAGAAGGAGACTCTGGAAACACCATATATTTT
- | TRBJ1-1 | TRBD1 | TRBV11-2 | CASSSRQGGNTEAFF | TGTGCCAGCAGCTCCCGACAGGGCGGGAACACTGAAGCTTTCTTT
once | TRBJ1-1 | - | TRBV6-1 | CASLDYGEAFF | TGTGCCAGCCTGGATTACGGTGAAGCTTTCTTT
- | TRBJ2-6 | - | TRBV5-4 | CASSLVRSSLGSAGANVLTF | TGTGCCAGCAGCTTGGTGAGATCCTCTTTGGGGTCGGCTGGGGCCAACGTCCTGACTTTC
few | TRBJ1-2 | TRBD1 | TRBV5-6 | CASSRGQGGVGVYGYTF | TGTGCCAGCAGCCGGGGGCAGGGGGGAGTGGGTGTCTATGGCTACACCTTC
- | TRBJ1-5 | - | TRBV5-1 | CASSLGDNSNQPQHF | TGCGCCAGCAGCTTGGGAGACAATAGCAATCAGCCCCAGCATTTT
- | TRBJ1-3 | - | TRBV30 | CAWSLGNSGNTIYF | TGTGCCTGGAGTTTGGGAAACTCTGGAAACACCATATATTTT
- | TRBJ1-1 | TRBD1 | TRBV5-6 | CASSWGTAARNTEAFF | TGTGCCAGCAGCTGGGGGACAGCAGCCCGCAACACTGAAGCTTTCTTT
once | TRBJ1-1 | - | TRBV25-1 | CASTVQNTEAFF | TGTGCCAGCACCGTACAGAACACTGAAGCTTTCTTT
few | TRBJ2-7 | TRBD2 | TRBV12-5 | CASGRDYYEQYF | TGTGCTAGTGGCCGGGACTACTACGAGCAGTACTTC
- | TRBJ1-1 | TRBD1 | TRBV7-2 | CASSLAGQGALRTENTEAFF | TGTGCCAGCAGCTTAGCGGGACAGGGGGCACTGAGGACCGAGAACACTGAAGCTTTCTTT
once | TRBJ2-2 | TRBD1 | TRBV7-9 | CASSLRDRANTGELFF | TGTGCCAGCAGCTTACGGGACAGGGCGAACACCGGGGAGCTGTTTTTT
few | TRBJ2-1 | - | TRBV29-1 | CSVCWQHNEQFF | TGCAGCGTTTGCTGGCAACACAATGAGCAGTTCTTC
- | TRBJ2-7 | - | TRBV7-2 | CASSFAYEQYF | TGTGCCAGCAGCTTTGCTTACGAGCAGTACTTC
- | TRBJ1-5 | - | TRBV2 | CATSLRGERQPQHF | TGTGCCACCTCGTTGAGGGGAGAGCGTCAGCCCCAGCATTTT
- | TRBJ1-1 | - | TRBV7-8 | CASSLGLGGNTEAFF | TGTGCCAGCAGCTTAGGGTTAGGGGGGAACACTGAAGCTTTCTTT
- | TRBJ1-4 | TRBD1 | TRBV15 | CATSINRGTNEKLFF | TGTGCCACCAGCATAAACAGGGGAACTAATGAAAAACTGTTTTTT
- | TRBJ1-6 | TRBD1 | TRBV30 | CACKLRQGSSPLHF | TGTGCCTGCAAGCTCCGACAGGGGAGCTCACCCCTCCACTTT
- | TRBJ1-3 | - | TRBV2 | CASSSQGEVAGNTIYF | TGTGCCAGCAGTTCCCAGGGAGAAGTAGCTGGAAACACCATATATTTT
- | TRBJ2-3 | TRBD2 | TRBV27 | CASSLYGSGGTDTQYF | TGTGCCAGCAGTTTATACGGTAGCGGGGGAACAGATACGCAGTATTTT
few | TRBJ1-5 | - | TRBV4-2 | CASSRGPDSNQPQHF | TGTGCCAGCAGCCGCGGTCCCGATAGCAATCAGCCCCAGCATTTT
- | TRBJ1-1 | TRBD1 | TRBV27 | CASSWDSLNTEAFF | TGTGCCAGCAGCTGGGACAGTCTTAACACTGAAGCTTTCTTT
- | TRBJ1-2 | - | TRBV7-6 | CASSLLSGTRAYGYTF | TGTGCCAGCAGCTTACTTTCAGGGACTCGAGCCTATGGCTACACCTTC
- | TRBJ1-3 | - | TRBV29-1 | CSVAVIGNTIYF | TGCAGCGTTGCAGTGATTGGAAACACCATATATTTT
- | TRBJ1-2 | - | TRBV20-1 | CSSIANYGYTF | TGCAGTTCGATAGCTAACTATGGCTACACCTTC
few | TRBJ1-1 | TRBD1 | TRBV19 | CASSIRQGREAFF | TGTGCCAGTAGTATAAGACAGGGGCGTGAAGCTTTCTTT
- | TRBJ1-2 | - | TRBV28 | CASSLQNYGYTF | TGTGCCAGCAGTTTGCAGAACTATGGCTACACCTTC
- | TRBJ2-2 | - | TRBV6-1 | CASSDFLGPGELFF | TGTGCCAGCAGTGATTTTCTAGGACCCGGGGAGCTGTTTTTT
once | TRBJ2-7 | - | TRBV7-6 | CASSLGAGSYEQYF | TGTGCCAGCAGCTTAGGGGCAGGGTCCTACGAGCAGTACTTC
- | TRBJ1-5 | - | TRBV2 | CASSIARDSNQPQHF | TGTGCCAGCAGTATAGCCAGGGATTCCAATCAGCCCCAGCATTTT
- | TRBJ1-1 | - | TRBV5-1 | CASSLEQIGEAFF | TGCGCCAGCAGCTTGGAGCAGATTGGGGAAGCTTTCTTT
- | TRBJ1-1 | - | TRBV5-5 | CASSSAGNTEAFF | TGTGCCAGCAGCTCGGCAGGAAACACTGAAGCTTTCTTT
few | TRBJ2-1 | - | TRBV9 | CASSVEDGVSYNEQFF | TGTGCCAGCAGCGTAGAAGACGGGGTGTCCTACAATGAGCAGTTCTTC
medium-sized | TRBJ2-2 | - | TRBV6-4 | CASSPANTGELFF | TGTGCCAGCAGTCCAGCGAACACCGGGGAGCTGTTTTTT
- | TRBJ1-1 | - | TRBV2 | CASTPRSGYTEAFF | TGTGCCAGCACTCCTCGGTCAGGGTACACTGAAGCTTTCTTT
once | TRBJ1-1 | - | TRBV7-3 | CASSSSGQLISEAFF | TGTGCCAGCAGCTCATCAGGACAGCTCATCTCTGAAGCTTTCTTT
- | TRBJ2-3 | TRBD2 | TRBV4-3 | CASSQAGGTDTQYF | TGCGCCAGCAGCCAAGCGGGGGGGACAGATACGCAGTATTTT
- | TRBJ1-1 | - | TRBV5-1 | CASRVQDGTEAFF | TGCGCCAGCAGAGTCCAGGACGGCACTGAAGCTTTCTTT
few | TRBJ2-2 | - | TRBV5-6 | CASSSWGRAEYTGELFF | TGTGCCAGCAGCTCCTGGGGTCGGGCGGAGTACACCGGGGAGCTGTTTTTT
- | TRBJ2-2 | TRBD1 | TRBV27 | CASSPRGTGERNTGELFF | TGTGCCAGCAGTCCCCGAGGGACAGGGGAGAGAAACACCGGGGAGCTGTTTTTT
- | TRBJ1-4 | TRBD1 | TRBV6-5 | CASRQTGGGPEKLFF | TGTGCCAGCAGGCAAACAGGGGGAGGTCCTGAAAAACTGTTTTTT
- | TRBJ1-5 | TRBD1 | TRBV28 | CASSLRGQIILGNQPQHF | TGTGCCAGCAGTTTAAGGGGACAGATAATCCTAGGCAATCAGCCCCAGCATTTT
- | TRBJ1-3 | - | TRBV10-3 | CAITGGSGGIGNTIYF | TGTGCCATCACTGGTGGGTCCGGTGGCATAGGAAACACCATATATTTT
- | TRBJ2-2 | - | TRBV6-5 | CASSSRTTPNTGELFF | TGTGCCAGCAGTTCCCGGACTACACCCAACACCGGGGAGCTGTTTTTT
- | TRBJ1-5 | - | TRBV4-3 | CASSQDGGSLSPQHF | TGCGCCAGCAGCCAAGATGGAGGGAGCTTGAGCCCCCAGCATTTT
- | TRBJ2-5 | - | TRBV5-1 | CASSFNQGKETQYF | TGCGCCAGCAGCTTTAACCAGGGGAAAGAGACCCAGTACTTC
- | TRBJ1-1 | - | TRBV7-3 | CASSLTDAGKAFF | TGTGCCAGCAGCTTAACCGATGCAGGGAAGGCTTTCTTT
- | TRBJ1-6 | - | TRBV9 | CASSVGPNSPLHF | TGTGCCAGCAGCGTCGGTCCCAATTCACCCCTCCACTTT
- | TRBJ1-1 | TRBD1 | TRBV27 | CASSLTLTGGYLEAFF | TGTGCCAGCAGTTTGACGTTGACAGGGGGTTATCTTGAAGCTTTCTTT
- | TRBJ2-3 | TRBD1 | TRBV5-1 | CASSLSTGRADTQYF | TGCGCCAGCAGCTTGTCGACAGGGCGCGCAGATACGCAGTATTTT
- | TRBJ1-4 | - | TRBV7-8 | CASSQADRGEKLFF | TGTGCCAGCAGCCAAGCCGACCGAGGGGAAAAACTGTTTTTT
- | TRBJ1-1 | - | TRBV12-5 | CASGSSRSPTEAFF | TGTGCTAGTGGTTCTTCCCGCAGCCCTACTGAAGCTTTCTTT
- | TRBJ1-4 | TRBD1 | TRBV6-5 | CASNGQGGEKLFF | TGTGCCAGCAATGGACAGGGGGGGGAAAAACTGTTTTTT
- | TRBJ1-1 | - | TRBV6-1 | CASSINGGTEAFF | TGTGCCAGCAGCATAAATGGGGGCACTGAAGCTTTCTTT
- | TRBJ2-2 | - | TRBV7-2 | CASSPNTGELFF | TGTGCCAGCAGCCCGAACACCGGGGAGCTGTTTTTT
- | TRBJ2-3 | - | TRBV7-9 | CASSESGGADTQYF | TGTGCCAGCAGCGAAAGTGGGGGCGCAGATACGCAGTATTTT
few | TRBJ1-2 | TRBD1 | TRBV4-3 | CASSPDRNYGYTF | TGCGCCAGCAGCCCGGACAGGAACTATGGCTACACCTTC
once | TRBJ2-1 | TRBD2 | TRBV7-3 | CASSFGGDNAEQFF | TGTGCCAGCAGCTTCGGGGGGGATAATGCTGAGCAGTTCTTC
- | TRBJ2-3 | TRBD2 | TRBV2 | CAAGGVAQYF | TGTGCCGCCGGGGGGGTGGCGCAGTATTTT